These T cell receptor beta chains were read from a single sample in a study of shared T cell receptors in the human thymus. Profiling relied on immunoSEQ multiplex PCR, and the TCRdb table lists in-frame clones only, not all of them. The repertoire holds 450,000 to 650,000 clones, with about 84% as singletons. The sample was also linked to a second study, of human thymus T cells.

Sequencing used thymocytes. The receptors were sampled from a boy in the first two years of life with a congenital heart defect. The CDR3 runs from the conserved cysteine through the conserved F or W. Each record gives: D gene, clone size, J gene, V gene, CDR3 DNA, CDR3 protein. The D gene is left open where the match is weak. For some rows the clone size is stated as once, few or many, or as a class when expanded; others skip it.

d_call: .
clone_size: .
j_call: TRBJ2-7
v_call: TRBV25-1
cdr3_nt: TGTGCCACGGGGGACGCCGATTGCGAGCAGTACTTC
cdr3_aa: CATGDADCEQYF

d_call: .
clone_size: .
j_call: TRBJ2-3
v_call: TRBV14
cdr3_nt: TGTGCCAGCAGCCAAGATCCGGGGACTTTCTTAGTTCCGCAGTATTTT
cdr3_aa: CASSQDPGTFLVPQYF

d_call: TRBD1
clone_size: .
j_call: TRBJ2-3
v_call: TRBV14
cdr3_nt: TGTGCCAGCAGCCAAGTTAGTCGTCAGGGGGCGGCAGATACGCAGTATTTT
cdr3_aa: CASSQVSRQGAADTQYF

d_call: .
clone_size: few
j_call: TRBJ1-1
v_call: TRBV4-3
cdr3_nt: TGCGCCAGCAGCCAAGCCCGGGGTCCCTTGGACACTGAAGCTTTCTTT
cdr3_aa: CASSQARGPLDTEAFF

d_call: .
clone_size: .
j_call: TRBJ2-7
v_call: TRBV11-2
cdr3_nt: TGTGCCAGCAGCTTAGACCCTACAGGGAATTATCGGTACTTC
cdr3_aa: CASSLDPTGNYRYF

d_call: .
clone_size: .
j_call: TRBJ1-2
v_call: TRBV19
cdr3_nt: TGTGCCAGTAGTTCCGGGGGAGGGTCCTATGGCTACACCTTC
cdr3_aa: CASSSGGGSYGYTF

d_call: TRBD2
clone_size: .
j_call: TRBJ2-3
v_call: TRBV19
cdr3_nt: TGTGCCAGTAGTACCCATCAGGTAGCGGGACCGGATACGCAGTATTTT
cdr3_aa: CASSTHQVAGPDTQYF

d_call: .
clone_size: .
j_call: TRBJ2-1
v_call: TRBV6-4
cdr3_nt: TGTGCCAGCAGTGATCTTCCGTCCAGGGGCCTCAATGAGCAGTTCTTC
cdr3_aa: CASSDLPSRGLNEQFF

d_call: TRBD2
clone_size: .
j_call: TRBJ2-5
v_call: TRBV11-2
cdr3_nt: TGTGCCAGCAGCTTAGATCTTGAGCGGGAGGGCCCGGAGACCCAGTACTTC
cdr3_aa: CASSLDLEREGPETQYF

d_call: .
clone_size: .
j_call: TRBJ2-3
v_call: TRBV27
cdr3_nt: TGTGCCAGCAGTTTGCGTAGCACAGATACGCAGTATTTT
cdr3_aa: CASSLRSTDTQYF

d_call: .
clone_size: .
j_call: TRBJ2-4
v_call: TRBV27
cdr3_nt: TGTGCCAGCAGTTTACTGCCGGGTGGGGCCAAAAACATTCAGTACTTC
cdr3_aa: CASSLLPGGAKNIQYF

d_call: TRBD2
clone_size: .
j_call: TRBJ2-3
v_call: TRBV2
cdr3_nt: TGTGCCAGCAGTGAAGCAGGCGGGAGGGCCCCGGGTACGCAGTATTTT
cdr3_aa: CASSEAGGRAPGTQYF

d_call: .
clone_size: .
j_call: TRBJ1-3
v_call: TRBV9
cdr3_nt: TGTGCCAGCAGCGTACGGGGGAGAAGTAGAAACACCATATATTTT
cdr3_aa: CASSVRGRSRNTIYF

d_call: TRBD1
clone_size: .
j_call: TRBJ2-7
v_call: TRBV27
cdr3_nt: TGTGCCAGCAGTAAGGGACAGGGGGCGGGGGAGCAGTACTTC
cdr3_aa: CASSKGQGAGEQYF

d_call: TRBD2
clone_size: .
j_call: TRBJ2-1
v_call: TRBV2
cdr3_nt: TGTGCCAGCAGGGGCATAGCGGGAGGGGCGAGCTCCTACAATGAGCAGTTCTTC
cdr3_aa: CASRGIAGGASSYNEQFF

d_call: .
clone_size: .
j_call: TRBJ2-1
v_call: TRBV9
cdr3_nt: TGTGCCAGCAGCGTAGGGCGGTACAATGAGCAGTTCTTC
cdr3_aa: CASSVGRYNEQFF

d_call: .
clone_size: once
j_call: TRBJ2-1
v_call: TRBV18
cdr3_nt: TGTGCCAGCTCCCGAGGACTGCAAAGCTCCTACAATGAGCAGTTCTTC
cdr3_aa: CASSRGLQSSYNEQFF

d_call: TRBD2
clone_size: .
j_call: TRBJ2-7
v_call: TRBV14
cdr3_nt: TGTGCCAGCAGCCAAGATCGGGCAGGGCTCTCTGGATCTAGCGGGCTGGCCTACGAGCAGTACTTC
cdr3_aa: CASSQDRAGLSGSSGLAYEQYF

d_call: TRBD1
clone_size: .
j_call: TRBJ1-1
v_call: TRBV2
cdr3_nt: TGTGCCAGCAGTGAGGGCCGACAGGGGAACACTGAAGCTTTCTTT
cdr3_aa: CASSEGRQGNTEAFF